The rows below give T cell receptor beta chains drawn from one sample of a study of blood T cell repertoires in COVID-19. TCRdb's table, derived via immunoSEQ multiplex PCR, lists solely in-frame clones and lacks some. Here the sample spans about 500,000 clones, about 89% being singletons. Sequenced: peripheral blood. The receptors here all came from a woman aged 50 to 65 with COVID-19, enrolled during active disease. The CDR3 runs from the conserved cysteine through the conserved F or W. The D gene is left open where the match is weak. Only some rows state a clone size, as once, few, many or a class for expanded clones.

size: -; J: TRBJ1-4; D: TRBD1; V: TRBV12-5; DNA: TGTGCTAGTGCCATGACAGGGCCCCATGAAAAACTGTTTTTT; CDR3: CASAMTGPHEKLFF
size: -; J: TRBJ1-5; D: -; V: TRBV19; DNA: TGTGCCAGTACCCCAGGGGTAAGCAATCAGCCCCAGCATTTT; CDR3: CASTPGVSNQPQHF
size: -; J: TRBJ1-3; D: TRBD1; V: TRBV30; DNA: TGTGCCTGGAGTTTCGACCAGGGGGCATCTGGAAACACCATATATTTT; CDR3: CAWSFDQGASGNTIYF
size: -; J: TRBJ2-5; D: -; V: TRBV7-2; DNA: TGTGCCAGCAGCTTAGCAGTTGGCAGGCAAGAGACCCAGTACTTC; CDR3: CASSLAVGRQETQYF
size: -; J: TRBJ1-1; D: TRBD1; V: TRBV15; DNA: TGTGCCACCAGCAGGACAGGGCCCGAATACGGGGCTTTCTTT; CDR3: CATSRTGPEYGAFF
size: -; J: TRBJ2-1; D: TRBD1; V: TRBV2; DNA: TGTGCCAGCAGTGAAAGGACAGGGGGCGGTAGCAATGAGCAGTTCTTC; CDR3: CASSERTGGGSNEQFF
size: -; J: TRBJ2-1; D: TRBD2; V: TRBV9; DNA: TGTGCCAGCAGCCCCCGCCGGACTAGCGGGGGGGATGAGCAGTTCTTC; CDR3: CASSPRRTSGGDEQFF
size: -; J: TRBJ2-7; D: TRBD2; V: TRBV18; DNA: TGTGCCAGCTCGTCCGGACTAGCGGGGGGCTACGAGCAGTACTTC; CDR3: CASSSGLAGGYEQYF
size: -; J: TRBJ2-7; D: TRBD1; V: TRBV6-6; DNA: TGTGCCAGCAGTTCCGGGACAGGGATCACCTACGAGCAGTACTTC; CDR3: CASSSGTGITYEQYF
size: -; J: TRBJ2-7; D: -; V: TRBV5-1; DNA: TGCGCCAGCAGCTTGGATGGTAGATACGAGCAGTACTTC; CDR3: CASSLDGRYEQYF
size: -; J: TRBJ1-3; D: -; V: TRBV18; DNA: TGTGCCAGCTCAGCCGGGGCTGGAGGGGACACCATATATTTT; CDR3: CASSAGAGGDTIYF
size: -; J: TRBJ1-2; D: TRBD1; V: TRBV19; DNA: TGTGCCAGTAGTACTGGGGGGACAGCTTATGGCTACACCTTC; CDR3: CASSTGGTAYGYTF
size: few; J: TRBJ1-2; D: TRBD1; V: TRBV6-2/TRBV6-3; DNA: TGTGCCAGCAGTTACTTGACAGGGGGCAGAGACTATGGCTACACCTTC; CDR3: CASSYLTGGRDYGYTF
size: -; J: TRBJ2-7; D: TRBD2; V: TRBV3-1/TRBV3-2; DNA: TGTGCCAGTTCGGGGGGTATCGCCTACGAGCAGTACTTC; CDR3: CASSGGIAYEQYF
size: -; J: TRBJ2-1; D: TRBD2; V: TRBV19; DNA: TGTGCCAGTAGTATCCGGGGGGGTAGTACGGAGAATGAGCAGTTCTTC; CDR3: CASSIRGGSTENEQFF
size: -; J: TRBJ1-5; D: TRBD1; V: TRBV19; DNA: TGTGCCAGTAGTAGACAGGGGGAGTGGAATCAGCCCCAGCATTTT; CDR3: CASSRQGEWNQPQHF
size: once; J: TRBJ2-1; D: -; V: TRBV11-2; DNA: TGTGCCAGCAGCCGGAGCTCCTACAATGAGCAGTTCTTC; CDR3: CASSRSSYNEQFF
size: -; J: TRBJ2-3; D: -; V: TRBV21-1; DNA: TGTGCCAGCAGCAAAGGGCGGGGGCGGACAGATACGCAGTATTTT; CDR3: CASSKGRGRTDTQYF
size: -; J: TRBJ2-3; D: -; V: TRBV7-2; DNA: TGTGCCAGCAGCTTAGATCAAGGAGCGCAGTATTTT; CDR3: CASSLDQGAQYF
size: -; J: TRBJ2-5; D: TRBD2; V: TRBV28; DNA: TGTGCCAGCAGTGCTCTAGCGGGGGGCCCCGGGGAGACCCAGTACTTC; CDR3: CASSALAGGPGETQYF
size: -; J: TRBJ2-5; D: -; V: TRBV6-5; DNA: TGTGCCAGCACCAGGTCCGCCGGCCAAGAGACCCAGTACTTC; CDR3: CASTRSAGQETQYF
size: -; J: TRBJ2-2; D: TRBD2; V: TRBV7-3; DNA: TGTGCCAGCAGCTTAAATTGGGGCGGGGGAAGCACCGGGGAGCTGTTTTTT; CDR3: CASSLNWGGGSTGELFF
size: -; J: TRBJ1-4; D: TRBD1; V: TRBV9; DNA: TGTGCCAGCAGCGCCGGGACAGCCGAAAAACTGTTTTTT; CDR3: CASSAGTAEKLFF
size: -; J: TRBJ2-4; D: -; V: TRBV12-3/TRBV12-4; DNA: TGTGCCAGCAGAACAGGAAACATTCAGTACTTC; CDR3: CASRTGNIQYF
size: -; J: TRBJ1-1; D: -; V: TRBV4-1; DNA: TGCGCCAGCAGCCCGATTTTAGAGGCCCCGGAGAGAACTGAAGCTTTCTTT; CDR3: CASSPILEAPERTEAFF
size: -; J: TRBJ1-6; D: TRBD1; V: TRBV6-5; DNA: TGTGCCAGCAGTCCGAGACAGGGGGTGGATTCACCCCTCCACTTT; CDR3: CASSPRQGVDSPLHF
size: -; J: TRBJ2-1; D: TRBD2; V: TRBV5-6; DNA: TGTGCCAGCAGTCCACGACTAAAAGCGGGGTTGGGCAATGAGCAGTTCTTC; CDR3: CASSPRLKAGLGNEQFF
size: once; J: TRBJ2-2; D: -; V: TRBV18; DNA: TGTGCCAGCTCACCGGGGCAGGGAAGCACCGGGGAGCTGTTTTTT; CDR3: CASSPGQGSTGELFF
size: -; J: TRBJ2-5; D: -; V: TRBV5-1; DNA: TGCGCCAGCAGCTTGGCCAGGGAGACCCAGTACTTC; CDR3: CASSLARETQYF
size: -; J: TRBJ2-7; D: -; V: TRBV5-5; DNA: TGTGCCAGCAGCTCTAGGCACGAGCAGTACTTC; CDR3: CASSSRHEQYF
size: -; J: TRBJ1-2; D: TRBD1; V: TRBV5-1; DNA: TGCGCCAGCAGCTTGGGACAGGGTGACGGCTACACCTTC; CDR3: CASSLGQGDGYTF
size: -; J: TRBJ2-5; D: TRBD1; V: TRBV3-1/TRBV3-2; DNA: TGTGCCAGCAGCCAAATTAAGGGGGCGAGGGAGCAAGAGACCCAGTACTTC; CDR3: CASSQIKGAREQETQYF
size: -; J: TRBJ1-5; D: -; V: TRBV2; DNA: TGTGCCAGCAGAGCCGGGACCGGAGGGGATCAGCCCCAGCATTTT; CDR3: CASRAGTGGDQPQHF
size: -; J: TRBJ1-1; D: TRBD1; V: TRBV7-3; DNA: TGTGCCAGCAGCCCAGGGGGCAGGGCGAACACTGAAGCTTTCTTT; CDR3: CASSPGGRANTEAFF
size: once; J: TRBJ2-6; D: -; V: TRBV19; DNA: TGTGCCAGTTGTCTGAGCTCTGGGGCCAACGTCCTGACTTTC; CDR3: CASCLSSGANVLTF
size: -; J: TRBJ2-7; D: TRBD2; V: TRBV27; DNA: TGTGCCAGCAGTCTCGGGGGGGCAGGCCCCTACGAGCAGTACTTC; CDR3: CASSLGGAGPYEQYF
size: -; J: TRBJ1-5; D: -; V: TRBV4-1; DNA: TGCGCCAGCAGCCAAGTGGGGCAGGTTAGCAATCAGCCCCAGCATTTT; CDR3: CASSQVGQVSNQPQHF
size: -; J: TRBJ1-1; D: -; V: TRBV11-2; DNA: TGTGCCAGCAGCTTAGGCAGGGGTTCATCTAACACTGAAGCTTTCTTT; CDR3: CASSLGRGSSNTEAFF
size: -; J: TRBJ2-2; D: -; V: TRBV7-9; DNA: TGTGCCAGCAGCTTGAATTTGAGAACCGGGGAGCTGTTTTTT; CDR3: CASSLNLRTGELFF
size: -; J: TRBJ2-2; D: -; V: TRBV5-1; DNA: TGCGCCAGCACGGGGACCGGGGAGCTGTTTTTT; CDR3: CASTGTGELFF
size: -; J: TRBJ1-6; D: TRBD1; V: TRBV10-1; DNA: TGCGCCAGCAGTCCGGACAGGGTTAATTCACCCCTCCACTTT; CDR3: CASSPDRVNSPLHF
size: -; J: TRBJ1-5; D: TRBD1; V: TRBV29-1; DNA: TGCAGCGTTGTCACAGGGGGCGATCAGCCCCAGCATTTT; CDR3: CSVVTGGDQPQHF
size: -; J: TRBJ2-4; D: -; V: TRBV12-3/TRBV12-4; DNA: TGTGCCAGCAGTGGCGGACTAAGAAACATTCAGTACTTC; CDR3: CASSGGLRNIQYF
size: -; J: TRBJ1-5; D: -; V: TRBV6-6; DNA: TGTGCCAGCAGTTACTCGGCAGTGCTTAGCAATCAGCCCCAGCATTTT; CDR3: CASSYSAVLSNQPQHF
size: -; J: TRBJ1-2; D: -; V: TRBV12-3/TRBV12-4; DNA: TGTGCCAGCAGTTTTGCGGGGGATGGCTACACCTTC; CDR3: CASSFAGDGYTF
size: -; J: TRBJ2-1; D: TRBD1; V: TRBV19; DNA: TGTGCCAGTAGTTCCGGGACAGGCGGGTTCTTC; CDR3: CASSSGTGGFF